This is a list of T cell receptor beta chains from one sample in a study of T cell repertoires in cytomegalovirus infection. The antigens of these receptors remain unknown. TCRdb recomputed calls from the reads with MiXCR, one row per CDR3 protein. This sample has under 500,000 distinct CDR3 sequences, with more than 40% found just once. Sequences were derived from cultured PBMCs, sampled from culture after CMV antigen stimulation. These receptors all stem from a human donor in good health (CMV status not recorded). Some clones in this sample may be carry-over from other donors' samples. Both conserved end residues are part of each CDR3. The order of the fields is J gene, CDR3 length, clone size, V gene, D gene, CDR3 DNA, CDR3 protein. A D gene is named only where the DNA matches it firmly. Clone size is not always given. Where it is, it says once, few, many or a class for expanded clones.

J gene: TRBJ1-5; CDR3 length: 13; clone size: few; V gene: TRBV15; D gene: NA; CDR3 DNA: TGTGCCACCAGCAGAGGGGTTCATCAGCCCCAGCATTTT; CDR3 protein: CATSRGVHQPQHF
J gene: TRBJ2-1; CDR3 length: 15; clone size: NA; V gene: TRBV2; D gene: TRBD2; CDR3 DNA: TGTGCCAGCAGTGAAGTAGCGGGAGCCTACAATGAGCAGTTCTTC; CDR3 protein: CASSEVAGAYNEQFF
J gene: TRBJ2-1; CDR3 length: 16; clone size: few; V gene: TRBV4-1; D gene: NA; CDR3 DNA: TGCGCCAGCAGCCAAGATCGGAGCGGTACCTACAATGAGCAGTTCTTC; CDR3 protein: CASSQDRSGTYNEQFF
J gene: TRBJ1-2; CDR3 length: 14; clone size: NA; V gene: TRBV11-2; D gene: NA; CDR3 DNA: TGTGCCAGCAGCTTATCGTCAGGGTTCTATGGCTACACCTTC; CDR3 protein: CASSLSSGFYGYTF
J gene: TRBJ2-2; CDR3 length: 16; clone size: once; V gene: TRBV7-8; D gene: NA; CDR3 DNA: TGTGCCAGCAGCGAGCTAGAGGGTACAAAGGGCGGGGAGCTGTTTTTT; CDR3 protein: CASSELEGTKGGELFF
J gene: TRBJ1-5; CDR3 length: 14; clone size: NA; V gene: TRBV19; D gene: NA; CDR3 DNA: TGTGCCAGTAACGGACAGTATAGCAATCAGCCCCAGCATTTT; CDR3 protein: CASNGQYSNQPQHF
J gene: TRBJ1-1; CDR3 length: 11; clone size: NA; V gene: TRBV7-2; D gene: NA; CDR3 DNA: TGTGCCAGCATGGTCACAGGGCTGGCTTTCTTT; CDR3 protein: CASMVTGLAFF
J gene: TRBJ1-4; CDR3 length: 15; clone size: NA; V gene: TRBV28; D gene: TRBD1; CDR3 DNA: TGTGCCAGCAGTACCCAGACAGGGGGAAATGAAAAACTGTTTTTT; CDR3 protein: CASSTQTGGNEKLFF
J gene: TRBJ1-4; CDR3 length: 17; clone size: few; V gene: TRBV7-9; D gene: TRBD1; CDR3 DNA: TGTGCCAGCAGCTTACCGACAGGGGGGACGGCTAATGAAAAACTGTTTTTT; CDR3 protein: CASSLPTGGTANEKLFF
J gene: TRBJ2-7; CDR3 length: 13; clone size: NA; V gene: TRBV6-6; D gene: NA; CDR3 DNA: TGTGCCAGCAGTTACGCCGACAGTGCCGAGCAGTACTTC; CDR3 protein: CASSYADSAEQYF
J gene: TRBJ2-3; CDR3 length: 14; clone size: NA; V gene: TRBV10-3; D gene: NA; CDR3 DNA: TGTGCCATCAGTGAGCCCGGTGGTGGAGATACGCAGTATTTT; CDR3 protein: CAISEPGGGDTQYF
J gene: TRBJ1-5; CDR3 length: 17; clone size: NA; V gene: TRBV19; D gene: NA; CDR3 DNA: TGTGCCAGTAGTAGTTATAAGGGGCCGGGTAGCAATCAGCCCCAGCATTTT; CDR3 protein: CASSSYKGPGSNQPQHF
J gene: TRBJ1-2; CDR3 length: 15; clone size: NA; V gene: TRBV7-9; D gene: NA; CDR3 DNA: TGTGCCAGCAGCATTGACGCGTCGGCGAACTATGGCTACACCTTC; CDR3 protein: CASSIDASANYGYTF
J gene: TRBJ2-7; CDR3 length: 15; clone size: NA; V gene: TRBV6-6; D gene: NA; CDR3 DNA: TGTGCCAGCAGGGTTACAGGTTATATTTGGTACGAGCAGTACTTC; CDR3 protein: CASRVTGYIWYEQYF
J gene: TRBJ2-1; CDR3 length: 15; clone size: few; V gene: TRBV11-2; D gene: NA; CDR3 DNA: TGTGCCAGCAGCGCGAATAGGGGCTCCTACAATGAGCAGTTCTTC; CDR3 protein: CASSANRGSYNEQFF
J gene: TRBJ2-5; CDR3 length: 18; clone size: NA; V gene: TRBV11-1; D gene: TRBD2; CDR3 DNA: TGTGCCAGCAGCCATGCACCCGGGACTAGCGGAAGTAAAGAGACCCAGTACTTC; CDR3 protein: CASSHAPGTSGSKETQYF
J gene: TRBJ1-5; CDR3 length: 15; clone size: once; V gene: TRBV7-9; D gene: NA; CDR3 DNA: TGTGCCAGCAGCTTATTTCGGGAGCTAGATCAGCCCCAGCATTTT; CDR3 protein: CASSLFRELDQPQHF
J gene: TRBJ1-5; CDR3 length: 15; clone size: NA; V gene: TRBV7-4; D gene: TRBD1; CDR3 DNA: TGTGCCAGCAGCTTCGGACAGGGGGATTATCAGCCCCAGCATTTT; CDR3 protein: CASSFGQGDYQPQHF
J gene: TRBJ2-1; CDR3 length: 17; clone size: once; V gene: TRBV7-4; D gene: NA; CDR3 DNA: TGTGCCAGCAGCTTAGCAGGGATGCACCTCGATGGAAATGAGCAGTTCTTC; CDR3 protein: CASSLAGMHLDGNEQFF
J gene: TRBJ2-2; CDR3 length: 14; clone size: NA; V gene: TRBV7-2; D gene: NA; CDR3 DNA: TGTGCCAGCAGCTTAGCGCTGAGGAGCGGGGAGCTGTTTTTT; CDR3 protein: CASSLALRSGELFF
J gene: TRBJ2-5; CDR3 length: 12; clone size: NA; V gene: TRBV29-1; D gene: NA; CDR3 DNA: TGCAGCTCGAGGGAGAGTGAAGAGACCCAGTACTTC; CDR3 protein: CSSRESEETQYF
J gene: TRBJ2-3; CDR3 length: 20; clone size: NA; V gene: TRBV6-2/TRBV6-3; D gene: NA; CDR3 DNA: TGTGCCAGCAGTTACTTCACAGGTGCTATGCGGCGCGGAAGACTTGATACGCAGTATTTT; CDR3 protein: CASSYFTGAMRRGRLDTQYF
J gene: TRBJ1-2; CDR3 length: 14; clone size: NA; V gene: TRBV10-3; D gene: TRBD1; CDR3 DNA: TGTGCCATCAGTGAGTATGGACAGGTTGAGGGCTACACCTTC; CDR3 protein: CAISEYGQVEGYTF
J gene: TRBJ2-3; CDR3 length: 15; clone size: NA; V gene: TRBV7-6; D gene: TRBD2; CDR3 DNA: TGTGCCAGCAGCCCAGGACTAGCGGACACAGATACGCAGTATTTT; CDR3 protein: CASSPGLADTDTQYF